What follows is one TCR beta chain and its context. The antigen is not known. Drawing of peripheral blood yielded roughly 9.3 milliliters from each donor. These data come from a study of blood T cells in healthy people across ages. Study background: Template-switching capture recovered about one barcoded beta molecule per two T cells.

General study points: A roughly linear fall in TCR beta diversity per million T cells was seen with increasing age.

Then a second PCR, running about 6 to 11 cycles, was carried out with a sample-barcoded 5' primer and a J-beta primer mix. TCRdb re-called the 5' RACE reads with MiXCR, one entry per CDR3 protein. The profile covers approximately 800,000 distinct CDR3 sequences, with roughly 60% appearing a single time and about 20% taken by the ten largest. The CDR3 is 15 residues long. In germline, CDR1 is DFQATT, CDR2 SNEGSKA (reference sequence). V shed 0 bases and J shed 3 bases, with 12 bases lying between them. The chain combines TRBV20-1 with TRBJ2-1; possible D gene TRBD2, 6 bases. The sequence was collected from a young man in good health. What was sequenced was blood. CDR3 sequence reads: CSARDRGSGYNEQFF. In DNA, the CDR3 is TGCAGTGCTAGAGATCGGGGTAGCGGCTACAATGAGCAGTTCTTC.